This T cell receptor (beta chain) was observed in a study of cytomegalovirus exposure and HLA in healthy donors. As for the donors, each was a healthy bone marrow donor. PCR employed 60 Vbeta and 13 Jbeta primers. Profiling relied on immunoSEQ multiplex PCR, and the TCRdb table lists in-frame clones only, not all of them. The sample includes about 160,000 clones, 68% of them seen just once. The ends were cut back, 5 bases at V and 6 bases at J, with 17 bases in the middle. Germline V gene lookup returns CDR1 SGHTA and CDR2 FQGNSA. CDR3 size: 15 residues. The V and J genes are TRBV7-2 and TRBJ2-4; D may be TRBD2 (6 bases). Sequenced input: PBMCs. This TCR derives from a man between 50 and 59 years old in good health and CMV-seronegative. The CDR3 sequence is CASSQGLAIGNIQYF. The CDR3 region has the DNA TGTGCCAGCAGCCAGGGACTTGCGATTGGAAACATTCAGTACTTC.